These 27 T cell receptor beta chains were sequenced from one sample in a study of T cells after yellow fever vaccination. TCRdb called the 5' RACE reads again in MiXCR, with one record for every CDR3 protein. The sample carries 450,000 to 650,000 distinct CDR3 sequences, about 14% recorded once. The source was PBMCs, collected on the day of the yellow fever booster vaccination. These receptors were obtained from a man in his thirties or forties who received the YFV17D yellow fever vaccine.

The chain is built from TRBV10-1 and TRBJ1-6; D is unclear. The length of the CDR3 is 12 residues. Germline CDR1 and CDR2: WNHNN and SYGVQD (reference sequence). V was pared by 4 bases and J by 9 bases, with 7 bases between. The CDR3 DNA reads as TGCGCCAGCAGTGCGACGGGTTCACCCCTCCACTTT. Encoded protein: CASSATGSPLHF.

This clonotype was observed at least ten times. V is TRBV20-1 and J is TRBJ1-2, with 7 bases that match TRBD1. Germline loops: CDR1 DFQATT, CDR2 SNEGSKA (reference sequence). The CDR3 consists of 12 residues. V gave up 5 bases and J gave up 8 bases; unmatched junction bases: 8. The CDR3 region is CSAVAGQAGYTF. For the CDR3, the DNA is TGCAGTGCTGTCGCCGGACAGGCCGGCTACACCTTC.

This chain uses TRBV27 with TRBJ2-7; maybe TRBD1 (6 bases). The CDR3 consists of 15 residues. The V gene's germline CDR1 is MNHEY and CDR2 SMNVEV (reference sequence). V gave up 5 bases and J gave up 3 bases, with 17 bases separating them. The CDR3 here is CASSISQGMGYEQYF. The CDR3 DNA reads as TGTGCCAGCAGTATTTCGCAGGGGATGGGCTACGAGCAGTACTTC.

The genes are TRBV12-3 or TRBV12-4 and TRBJ2-3; TRBD2 matches 7 bases. The CDR3 loop spans 15 amino acids. The V segment lost 7 bases and the J segment 5 bases; nucleotides outside the gene matches: 12. CDR3 DNA: TGTGCCAGCACTGCCGGACTAGTTCTAGGAGATACGCAGTATTTT. Translated, it gives CASTAGLVLGDTQYF.

This clonotype was seen only a few times. The gene calls are TRBV7-2 and TRBJ2-1; 10 nucleotides align to TRBD2. The CDR3 contains 15 residues. V was clipped by 6 bases and J by 6 bases; unmatched bases: 8. Germline lookup yields CDR1 SGHTA and CDR2 FQGNSA. Here the CDR3 DNA reads TGTGCCAGCAGGAAAACTAGCGGGACCCTCAATGAGCAGTTCTTC. It specifies CASRKTSGTLNEQFF.

The chain combines TRBV3-1 with TRBJ2-1; D uncertain. Trimming removed 4 bases from V and 0 bases from J, with 13 bases in between. The CDR3 loop spans 16 amino acids. CDR1 is LGHDT and CDR2 is YNNKEL in the germline V gene (reference sequence). The CDR3 loop reads CASSLGSTISYNEQFF. The CDR3, as DNA: TGTGCCAGCAGCCTAGGAAGTACTATCTCCTACAATGAGCAGTTCTTC.

The chain joins TRBV7-8 to TRBJ2-7, with TRBD1 matching over 7 bases. CDR3 length equals 16 residues. Looked up from germline, CDR1 is SGHVS and CDR2 is FQNEAQ. The V and J ends lost 5 bases and 2 bases, in that order; junction bases with no gene match: 12. This CDR3 is CASSHAARDRAYEQYF. Here the CDR3 DNA reads TGTGCCAGCAGCCACGCCGCCCGGGACAGAGCCTACGAGCAGTACTTC.

This rearrangement joins TRBV29-1 to TRBJ2-5; D remains ambiguous. V was trimmed by 5 bases and J by 1 base, leaving 17 bases between them. The germline gives CDR1 SQVTM, CDR2 ANQGSEA. The CDR3 is 15 amino acids. DNA of the CDR3: TGCAGCGTTTTTGAGATTTGGACCGTCCAAGAGACCCAGTACTTC. Amino acid sequence: CSVFEIWTVQETQYF.

The chain recombines TRBV7-9 with TRBJ2-1; TRBD2 matches at 11 bases. The CDR3 consists of 15 residues. V lost 7 bases and J lost 4; bases outside the gene matches: 6. CDR1 is SEHNR, CDR2 FQNEAQ, per germline (reference sequence). In DNA, the CDR3 is TGTGCCAGCAACTCCGGACTAGCGGGTTACAATGAGCAGTTCTTC. The encoded protein is CASNSGLAGYNEQFF.

The V gene is TRBV29-1, the J gene TRBJ2-1; TRBD1 matches 7 bases. Trimming at V came to 6 bases and at J to 7 bases, leaving 12 bases not matched to a gene. The V gene's germline CDR1 is SQVTM and CDR2 ANQGSEA. The CDR3 loop spans 14 amino acids. This chain's CDR3 is CSVARGGAGNEQFF. The CDR3 DNA is TGCAGCGTAGCACGAGGGGGCGCAGGAAATGAGCAGTTCTTC.

The chain employs TRBV19 and TRBJ2-2; D perhaps matches TRBD2 (5 bases). V lost 5 bases, J lost 5 bases, and 6 bases lay in between. Per germline, CDR1 LNHDA and CDR2 SQIVND (reference sequence). This CDR3 spans 12 amino acids. CDR3: CASSWRTGELFF. The DNA for the CDR3 is TGTGCCAGTAGTTGGAGGACCGGGGAGCTGTTTTTT.

The CDR3 DNA follows: TGTGCCAGCAGTTCCCCGACTAGGGGGATCGATGAGCAGTTCTTC. Translation: CASSSPTRGIDEQFF. The V call is TRBV12-3 or TRBV12-4, the J call TRBJ2-1; either TRBD1 or TRBD2 may fit D (6 bases each). The CDR3 totals 15 residues. Trimming pared 4 bases from V and 8 bases from J, leaving 18 bases between.

This clonotype was seen a few times. The V call is TRBV6-1, the J call TRBJ2-3; D is undetermined. CDR3 length: 13 residues. Trimming stripped 5 bases from V and 1 base from J, with 7 bases between. Germline V gives CDR1 MNHNS, CDR2 SASEGT. The CDR3, as DNA: TGTGCCAGCAGTCGATATGGCACAGATACGCAGTATTTT. The encoded protein is CASSRYGTDTQYF.

The genes are TRBV7-2 and TRBJ2-7, with D perhaps matching TRBD2 (5 bases). V lost 1 base, J lost 6 bases, and 16 bases lay in between. The CDR3 covers 15 residues. Germline V gene data show CDR1 as SGHTA and CDR2 as FQGNSA. The CDR3 sequence is CASSLGSLRGSEQYF. DNA for the CDR3: TGTGCCAGCAGCTTAGGGAGCCTGAGAGGGAGCGAGCAGTACTTC.

CDR3 DNA sequence: TGTGCCAGCACCATGAGGGGAGAGACCCAGTACTTC. It codes for CASTMRGETQYF. The V call is TRBV7-2, the J call TRBJ2-5; tentatively, D is TRBD1 or TRBD2 (5 bases each). This CDR3 is 12 amino acids long. In germline, CDR1 is SGHTA, CDR2 FQGNSA. V gave up 7 bases and J gave up 4 bases, with 10 bases separating them. The full variable domain, in which reference TRBV7-2 and TRBJ2-5 provide the parts outside the CDR3, is GAGVSQSPSNKVTEKGKDVELRCDPISGHTALYWYRQSLGQGLEFLIYFQGNSAPDKSGLPSDRFSAERTGGSVSTLTIQRTQQEDSAVYLCASTMRGETQYFGPGTRLLVL.

This clonotype showed up just a few times. This chain joins TRBV2 and TRBJ2-7; D remains ambiguous. There are 15 residues in the CDR3. V was pared by 0 bases and J by 10 bases, with 19 bases between. Germline-derived CDR1 and CDR2 are SNHLY and FYNNEI. The CDR3 protein is CASSEALGDSVDQYF. As DNA, the CDR3 is TGTGCCAGCAGTGAAGCGCTTGGGGATTCCGTGGATCAGTACTTC.

The gene calls are TRBV20-1 and TRBJ2-1, with D possibly TRBD2 on 6 matching bases. Trimming removed 6 bases at V and 9 bases at J, with 15 bases between. This CDR3 is built from 12 residues. CDR1 and CDR2 (germline): DFQATT, SNEGSKA (reference sequence). In nucleotides, the CDR3 is TGCAGTGCGAAAGCGGGTCAGCGTGAGCAGTTCTTC. Its protein is CSAKAGQREQFF.

This clonotype was counted a few times. This chain connects TRBV15 to TRBJ2-1; maybe TRBD2 (5 bases). This CDR3 is 15 amino acids long. The V and J ends lost 3 bases and 6 bases respectively, with 15 bases between them. Germline V CDR1 and CDR2: LNHNV, YYDKDF (reference sequence). CDR3 in amino acids: CATSSEPGRANEQFF. In DNA form, the CDR3 reads TGTGCCACCAGCAGCGAACCGGGGAGAGCCAATGAGCAGTTCTTC.

This clonotype was recorded a few times. The chain is built from TRBV10-3 and TRBJ2-1, with 8 bases aligning to TRBD2. Germline CDR1 and CDR2: ENHRY and SYGVKD. Unmatched junction bases numbered 11, after V lost 11 bases and J lost 8 bases. The CDR3 length is 13 residues. In nucleotides, the CDR3 is TGTGCCTGCGGGGAGGCGGGAGGACATGAGCAGTTCTTC. It yields the protein CACGEAGGHEQFF.

In its sample, this clonotype was seen a few times. The chain couples TRBV6-2 or TRBV6-3 to TRBJ2-4; TRBD2 matches at 8 bases. CDR3 length: 17 residues. Germline V gives CDR1 MNHEY, CDR2 SVGEGT. V shed 6 bases and J 5 bases; nucleotides not matched to a gene: 15. The CDR3 spells CASRPNYSGRGQNIQYF. In nucleotides, the CDR3 is TGTGCCAGCAGACCCAATTACAGCGGGAGAGGGCAAAACATTCAGTACTTC.

The sample holds a few counts of this clonotype. CDR3 protein: CASSVAGGNINNEQFF. The CDR3 region has the DNA TGTGCCAGCAGCGTAGCGGGAGGTAATATCAACAATGAGCAGTTCTTC. This chain links TRBV9 with TRBJ2-1; TRBD2 agrees at 7 bases. Trimming took 0 bases from V and 5 from J; bases not matched to a gene: 8. In germline, CDR1 is SGDLS, CDR2 YYNGEE. The CDR3 is 16 amino acids.

This clonotype was seen a few times. The rearrangement joins TRBV27 to TRBJ2-2; D is uncertain. The length of the CDR3 is 13 residues. Looked up from germline, CDR1 is MNHEY and CDR2 is SMNVEV (reference sequence). The V end was cut by 2 bases, the J end by 7 bases, with 8 bases between. CDR3 nucleotides: TGTGCCAGCAGTTTAATTTCGGGCGGGGAGCTGTTTTTT. Amino acid sequence: CASSLISGGELFF.

J is TRBJ2-1 and V is TRBV7-9; 8 positions agree with TRBD2. With V trimmed by 0 bases and J by 8 bases, 9 bases remained unmatched. The germline V gene has CDR1 SEHNR and CDR2 FQNEAQ (reference sequence). The CDR3 is 16 residues long. As DNA, the CDR3 is TGTGCCAGCAGCTTAGCCACGGGAGGGCCAATGGATGAGCAGTTCTTC. Its protein is CASSLATGGPMDEQFF.

This clonotype was recorded a few times. The chain uses TRBV5-1 and TRBJ1-4, with D tentatively TRBD1 (6 bases). V shed 4 bases and J shed 5 bases, with 12 bases lying between them. From germline, CDR1 is SGHRS and CDR2 YFSETQ. This CDR3 has 14 amino acids. The CDR3 DNA sequence: TGCGCCAGCAGCACGGACAGCTTCAATGAAAAACTGTTTTTT. Its protein is CASSTDSFNEKLFF.

This clonotype was seen repeatedly, ten times or more. The rearrangement joins TRBV30 to TRBJ2-5; D is uncertain. V was clipped by 1 base and J by 5 bases, with 11 bases between them. The germline V gene encodes CDR1 GTSNPN and CDR2 SVGIG (reference sequence). The CDR3 consists of 13 residues. The CDR3 DNA sequence: TGTGCCTGGAGTGGGCAGGCCCCGGAGACCCAGTACTTC. Amino acids: CAWSGQAPETQYF.

This chain joins TRBV6-2 or TRBV6-3 and TRBJ1-5; D remains ambiguous. CDR1 and CDR2 (germline): MNHEY, SVGEGT. This CDR3 region has 12 residues. Trimming pared 2 bases from V and 12 bases from J, leaving 11 bases between. The CDR3 loop is CASSYGFSRQHF. The CDR3 DNA sequence: TGTGCCAGCAGTTACGGATTTTCACGCCAGCATTTT.

This clonotype was found many times. The chain is built from TRBV28 and TRBJ2-5; the D gene is possibly TRBD1 (6 bases). The ends were cut back, 6 bases at V and 4 bases at J, with 9 bases in the middle. The CDR3 has 12 amino acids. Germline V gene lookup returns CDR1 MDHEN and CDR2 SYDVKM. The chain's CDR3 is CASSQGRETQYF. The CDR3 DNA reads as TGTGCCAGCAGCCAGGGGCGAGAGACCCAGTACTTC.